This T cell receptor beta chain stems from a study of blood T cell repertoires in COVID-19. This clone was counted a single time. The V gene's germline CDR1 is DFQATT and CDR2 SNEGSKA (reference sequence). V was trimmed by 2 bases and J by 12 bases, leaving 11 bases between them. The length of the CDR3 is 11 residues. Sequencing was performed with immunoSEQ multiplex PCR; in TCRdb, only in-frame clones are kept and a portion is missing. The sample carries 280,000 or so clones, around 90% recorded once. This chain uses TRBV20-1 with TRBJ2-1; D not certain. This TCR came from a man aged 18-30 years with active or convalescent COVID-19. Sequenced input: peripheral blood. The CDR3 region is CSARYLQVQFF. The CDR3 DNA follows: TGCAGTGCTAGATATTTGCAGGTGCAGTTCTTC.